The source of this T cell receptor (beta chain) is a study of blood T cell repertoires in COVID-19. The wider study: T cells, B-cell-depleted T cells, or PBMCs supplied cDNA or gDNA.

Germline V CDR1 and CDR2: MGHRA, YSYEKL. The CDR3 is 16 amino acids. V lost 4 bases, J lost 7 bases, and 4 bases stayed unmatched. Data came from immunoSEQ multiplex PCR; TCRdb stores just in-frame clones and leaves some out. The table records 130,000 to 150,000 clones, around 80% of them present only once. The sequencing input was peripheral blood. The chain combines TRBV4-1 with TRBJ2-2; 15 nucleotides match TRBD2. This receptor was obtained from a woman aged 45-65 years in a cohort sampled during active or convalescent COVID-19. The CDR3 sequence is CASSRTSGGAGGELFF. DNA of the CDR3: TGCGCCAGCAGCCGGACTAGCGGGGGGGCCGGCGGGGAGCTGTTTTTT.